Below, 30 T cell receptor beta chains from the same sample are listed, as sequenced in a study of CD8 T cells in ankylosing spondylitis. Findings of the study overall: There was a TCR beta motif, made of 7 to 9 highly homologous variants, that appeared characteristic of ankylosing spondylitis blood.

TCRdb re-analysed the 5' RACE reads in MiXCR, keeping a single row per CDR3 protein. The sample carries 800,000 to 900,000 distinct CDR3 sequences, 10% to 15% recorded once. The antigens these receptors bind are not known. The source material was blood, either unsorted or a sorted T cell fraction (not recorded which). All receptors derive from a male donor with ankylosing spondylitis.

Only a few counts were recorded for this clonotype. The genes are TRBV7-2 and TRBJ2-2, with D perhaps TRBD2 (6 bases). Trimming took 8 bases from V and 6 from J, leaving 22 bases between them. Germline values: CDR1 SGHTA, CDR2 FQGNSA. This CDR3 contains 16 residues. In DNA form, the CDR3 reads TGTGCCAGCGGCGTTTCGGGACTCCTAACGGCCGGGGAGCTGTTTTTT. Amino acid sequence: CASGVSGLLTAGELFF.

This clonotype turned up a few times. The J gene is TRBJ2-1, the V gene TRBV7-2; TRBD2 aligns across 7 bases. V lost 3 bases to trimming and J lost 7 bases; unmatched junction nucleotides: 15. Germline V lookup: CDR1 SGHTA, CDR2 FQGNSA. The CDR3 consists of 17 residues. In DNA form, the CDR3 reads TGTGCCAGCAGCTTCTTCGGCCTAGCGGATATTAGGAATGAGCAGTTCTTC. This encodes CASSFFGLADIRNEQFF.

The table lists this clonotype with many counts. CDR3 sequence reads: CASSLTQRPQHF. In DNA form, the CDR3 reads TGTGCCAGCTCACTGACACAGCGTCCCCAGCATTTT. The chain couples TRBV18 to TRBJ1-5; D is unresolved. Between the trimmed V and J ends, which lost 4 bases and 10 bases, there was a span of 11 bases. Germline loops: CDR1 KGHSH, CDR2 LQKENI. This CDR3 has 12 amino acids.

The CDR3 loop is CASSTFSGGSETQYF. The CDR3 bases are TGTGCCAGCAGCACCTTTAGCGGGGGGTCAGAGACCCAGTACTTC. The chain is built from TRBV5-6 and TRBJ2-5, with 10 bases aligning to TRBD2. The CDR3 contains 15 residues. CDR1 is SGHDT and CDR2 is YYEEEE in the germline V gene. Unmatched junction bases numbered 7, after V lost 4 bases and J lost 4 bases.

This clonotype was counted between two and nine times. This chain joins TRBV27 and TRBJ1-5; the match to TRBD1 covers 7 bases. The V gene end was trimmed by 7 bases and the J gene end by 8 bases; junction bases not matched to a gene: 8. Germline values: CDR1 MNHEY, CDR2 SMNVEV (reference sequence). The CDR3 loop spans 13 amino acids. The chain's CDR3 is CASKQGGAKPQHF. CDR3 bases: TGTGCCAGCAAACAAGGGGGCGCTAAGCCCCAGCATTTT.

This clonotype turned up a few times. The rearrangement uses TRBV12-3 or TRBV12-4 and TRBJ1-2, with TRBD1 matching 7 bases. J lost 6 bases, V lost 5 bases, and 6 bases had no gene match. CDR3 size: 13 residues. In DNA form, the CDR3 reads TGTGCCAGCAGTCCCTTCGGGACAGATGGCTACACCTTC. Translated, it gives CASSPFGTDGYTF.

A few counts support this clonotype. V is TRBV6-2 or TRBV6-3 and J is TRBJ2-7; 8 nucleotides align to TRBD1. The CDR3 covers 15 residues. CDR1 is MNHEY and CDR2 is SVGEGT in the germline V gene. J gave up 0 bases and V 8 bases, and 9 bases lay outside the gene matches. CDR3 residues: CASVDRQGSSYEQYF. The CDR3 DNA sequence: TGTGCCAGCGTCGACCGACAGGGGAGCTCCTACGAGCAGTACTTC.

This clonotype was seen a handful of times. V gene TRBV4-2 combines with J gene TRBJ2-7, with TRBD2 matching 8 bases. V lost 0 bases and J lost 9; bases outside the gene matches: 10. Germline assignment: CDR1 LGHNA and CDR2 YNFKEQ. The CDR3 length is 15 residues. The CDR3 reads CASSQESLTSVSQYF. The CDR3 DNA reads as TGTGCCAGCAGCCAAGAAAGTCTGACTAGCGTTTCGCAGTACTTC.

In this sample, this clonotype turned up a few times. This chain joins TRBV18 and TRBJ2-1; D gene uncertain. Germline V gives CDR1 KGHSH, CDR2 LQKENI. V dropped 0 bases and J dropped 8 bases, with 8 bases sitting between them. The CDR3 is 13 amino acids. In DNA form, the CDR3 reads TGTGCCAGCTCACCACCAGGTATCGATGAGCAGTTCTTC. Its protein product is CASSPPGIDEQFF.

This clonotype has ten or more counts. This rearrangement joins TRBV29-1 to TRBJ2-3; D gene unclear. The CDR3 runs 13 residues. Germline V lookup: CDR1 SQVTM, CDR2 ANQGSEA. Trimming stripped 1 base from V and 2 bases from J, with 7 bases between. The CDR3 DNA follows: TGCAGCGTTGAAGGGGTCCTCACAGATACGCAGTATTTT. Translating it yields CSVEGVLTDTQYF.

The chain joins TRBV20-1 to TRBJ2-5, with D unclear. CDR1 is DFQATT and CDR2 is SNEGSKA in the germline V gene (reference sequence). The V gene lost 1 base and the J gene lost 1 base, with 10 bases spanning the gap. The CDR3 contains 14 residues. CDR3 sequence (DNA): TGCAGTGCTAGAGGAGTCCGTACCCAAGAGACCCAGTACTTC. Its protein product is CSARGVRTQETQYF.

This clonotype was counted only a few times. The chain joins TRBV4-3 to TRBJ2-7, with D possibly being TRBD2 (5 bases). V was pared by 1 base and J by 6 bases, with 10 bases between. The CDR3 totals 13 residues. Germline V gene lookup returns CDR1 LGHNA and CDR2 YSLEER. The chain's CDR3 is CASSQVGVTEQYF. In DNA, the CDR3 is TGCGCCAGCAGCCAAGTGGGAGTAACCGAGCAGTACTTC.

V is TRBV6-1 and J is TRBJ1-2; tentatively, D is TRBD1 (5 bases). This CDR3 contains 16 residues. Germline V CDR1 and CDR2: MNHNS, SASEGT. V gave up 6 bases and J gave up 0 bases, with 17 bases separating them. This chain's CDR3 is CASSWDGTFTNYGYTF. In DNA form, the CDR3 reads TGTGCCAGCAGCTGGGACGGTACATTTACTAACTATGGCTACACCTTC.

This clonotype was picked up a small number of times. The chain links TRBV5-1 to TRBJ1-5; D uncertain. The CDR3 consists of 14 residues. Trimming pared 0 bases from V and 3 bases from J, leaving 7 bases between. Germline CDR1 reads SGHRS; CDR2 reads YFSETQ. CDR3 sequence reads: CASSLGWDNQPQHF. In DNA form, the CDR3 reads TGCGCCAGCAGCTTGGGCTGGGACAATCAGCCCCAGCATTTT.

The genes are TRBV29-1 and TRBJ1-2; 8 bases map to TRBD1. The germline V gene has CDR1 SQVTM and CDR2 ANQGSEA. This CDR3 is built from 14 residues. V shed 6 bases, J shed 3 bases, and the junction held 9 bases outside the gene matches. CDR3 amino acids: CSVLRTDRDYGYTF. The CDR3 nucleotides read TGCAGCGTACTTAGGACGGACAGGGACTATGGCTACACCTTC.

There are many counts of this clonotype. The CDR3 reads CASSFWTSGEETQYF. The CDR3 bases are TGCGCCAGCAGCTTTTGGACTAGCGGGGAGGAGACCCAGTACTTC. The chain uses TRBV5-1 and TRBJ2-5; 12 positions agree with TRBD2. With 2 bases clipped from V and 5 bases from J, the junction kept 4 bases outside the gene matches. This CDR3 is 15 amino acids long. Germline V gene lookup returns CDR1 SGHRS and CDR2 YFSETQ.

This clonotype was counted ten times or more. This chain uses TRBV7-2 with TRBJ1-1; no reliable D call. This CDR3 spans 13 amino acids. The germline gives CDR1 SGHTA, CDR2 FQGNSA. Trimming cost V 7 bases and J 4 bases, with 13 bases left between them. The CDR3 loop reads CASMRAGSTEAFF. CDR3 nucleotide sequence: TGTGCCAGCATGAGAGCGGGTAGCACTGAAGCTTTCTTT.

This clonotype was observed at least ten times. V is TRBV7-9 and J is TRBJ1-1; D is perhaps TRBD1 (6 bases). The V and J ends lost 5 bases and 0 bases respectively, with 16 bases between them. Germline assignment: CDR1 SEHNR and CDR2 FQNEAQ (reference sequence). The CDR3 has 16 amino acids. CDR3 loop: CASSKGGSIVNTEAFF. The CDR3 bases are TGTGCCAGCAGCAAGGGGGGGAGTATAGTGAACACTGAAGCTTTCTTT.

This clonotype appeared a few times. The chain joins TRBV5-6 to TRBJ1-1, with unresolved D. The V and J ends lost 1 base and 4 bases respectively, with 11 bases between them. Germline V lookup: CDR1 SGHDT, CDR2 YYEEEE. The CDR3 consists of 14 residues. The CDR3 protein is CASSLRWRVTEAFF. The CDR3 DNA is TGTGCCAGCAGCTTGAGGTGGCGAGTCACTGAAGCTTTCTTT.

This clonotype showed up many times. The CDR3 sequence is CASSRDIFTEAFF. CDR3 in DNA: TGTGCCAGCAGTCGCGACATTTTCACTGAAGCTTTCTTT. The chain recombines TRBV6-1 with TRBJ1-1; D is unclear. Trimming took 5 bases from V and 4 from J, leaving 11 bases between them. This CDR3 spans 13 amino acids. Germline lookup yields CDR1 MNHNS and CDR2 SASEGT.

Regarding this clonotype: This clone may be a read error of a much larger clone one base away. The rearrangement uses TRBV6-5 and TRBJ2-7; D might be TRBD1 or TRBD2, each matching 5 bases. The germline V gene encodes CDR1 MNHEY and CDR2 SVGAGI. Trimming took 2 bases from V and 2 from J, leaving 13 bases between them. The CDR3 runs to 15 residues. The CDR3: CASSYRLQGAYEQYF. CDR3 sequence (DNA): TGTGCCAGCAGTTACCGGTTGCAGGGAGCCTACGAGCAGTACTTC.

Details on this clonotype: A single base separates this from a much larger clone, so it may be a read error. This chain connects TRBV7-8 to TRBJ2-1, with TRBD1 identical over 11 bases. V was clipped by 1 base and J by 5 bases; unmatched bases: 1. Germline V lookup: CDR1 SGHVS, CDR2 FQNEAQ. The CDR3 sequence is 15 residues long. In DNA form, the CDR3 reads TGTGCCAGCAGCTTAGGGACAGGGGGCAACAATGAGCAGTTCTTC. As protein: CASSLGTGGNNEQFF.

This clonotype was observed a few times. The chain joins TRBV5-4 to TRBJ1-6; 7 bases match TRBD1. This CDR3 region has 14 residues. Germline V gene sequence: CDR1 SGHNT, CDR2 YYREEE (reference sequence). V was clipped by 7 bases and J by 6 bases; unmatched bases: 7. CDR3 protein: CASGSGQFNSPLHF. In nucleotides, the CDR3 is TGTGCCAGCGGATCGGGACAGTTTAATTCACCCCTCCACTTT.

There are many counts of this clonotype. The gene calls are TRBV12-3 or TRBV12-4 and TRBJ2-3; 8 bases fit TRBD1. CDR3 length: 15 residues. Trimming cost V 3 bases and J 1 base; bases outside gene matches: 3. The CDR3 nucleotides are TGTGCCAGCAGTTTGTCGGGACAGGGCACAGATACGCAGTATTTT. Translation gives CASSLSGQGTDTQYF.

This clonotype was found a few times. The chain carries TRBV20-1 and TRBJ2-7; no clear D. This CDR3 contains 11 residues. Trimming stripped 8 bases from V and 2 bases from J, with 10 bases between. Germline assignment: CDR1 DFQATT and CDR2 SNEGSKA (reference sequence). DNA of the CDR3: TGCAGTAGGACCACCCCCTACGAGCAGTACTTC. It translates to CSRTTPYEQYF.

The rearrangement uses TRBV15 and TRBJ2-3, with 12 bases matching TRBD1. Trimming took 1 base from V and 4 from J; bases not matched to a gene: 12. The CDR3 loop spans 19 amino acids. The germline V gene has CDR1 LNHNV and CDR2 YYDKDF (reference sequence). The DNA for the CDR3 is TGTGCCACCAGCAGAGTTCTTTCGCCGGGACAGGGGGCCGCAGATACGCAGTATTTT. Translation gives CATSRVLSPGQGAADTQYF.

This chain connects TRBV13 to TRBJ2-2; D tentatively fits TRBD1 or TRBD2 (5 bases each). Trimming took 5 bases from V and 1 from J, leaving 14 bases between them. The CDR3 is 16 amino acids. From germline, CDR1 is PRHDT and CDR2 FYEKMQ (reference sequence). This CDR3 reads CASSLPRGENTGELFF. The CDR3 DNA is TGTGCCAGCAGCCTTCCGCGAGGGGAGAACACCGGGGAGCTGTTTTTT. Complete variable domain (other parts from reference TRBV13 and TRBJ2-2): AAGVIQSPRHLIKEKRETATLKCYPIPRHDTVYWYQQGPGQDPQFLISFYEKMQSDKGSIPDRFSAQQFSDYHSELNMSSLELGDSALYFCASSLPRGENTGELFFGEGSRLTVL.

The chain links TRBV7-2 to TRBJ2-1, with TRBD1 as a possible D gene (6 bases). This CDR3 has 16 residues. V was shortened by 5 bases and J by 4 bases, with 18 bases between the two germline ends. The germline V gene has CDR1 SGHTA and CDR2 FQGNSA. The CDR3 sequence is CASSPQGTPLYNEQFF. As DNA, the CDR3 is TGTGCCAGCAGCCCCCAGGGGACGCCCCTATACAATGAGCAGTTCTTC.

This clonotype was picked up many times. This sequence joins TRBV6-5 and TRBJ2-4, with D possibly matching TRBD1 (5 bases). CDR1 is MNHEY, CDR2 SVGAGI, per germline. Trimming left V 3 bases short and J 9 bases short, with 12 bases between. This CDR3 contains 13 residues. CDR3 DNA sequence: TGTGCCAGCAGTTATGGGGCCACGGGCATTCAGTACTTC. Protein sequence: CASSYGATGIQYF.

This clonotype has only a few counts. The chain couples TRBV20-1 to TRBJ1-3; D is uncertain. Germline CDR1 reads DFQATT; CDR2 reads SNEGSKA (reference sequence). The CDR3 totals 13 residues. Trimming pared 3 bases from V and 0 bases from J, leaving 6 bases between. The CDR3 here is CSARQNSGNTIYF. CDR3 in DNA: TGCAGTGCTAGGCAAAACTCTGGAAACACCATATATTTT.